Reported below is one T cell receptor beta chain. These data originate in a study of control samples from healthy donors and cancer patients. TCRdb keeps only in-frame clones here, not all; method: immunoSEQ multiplex PCR. The data hold about 140,000 clones, with around 94% observed a single time. Germline CDR1 and CDR2: SGHRS and YFSETQ. The V end lost 3 bases, the J end lost 4 bases, and 11 bases lay between the germline ends. This CDR3 is built from 14 residues. The receptor comes from a man aged 35-49 years in good health. The chain has TRBV5-1 and TRBJ1-5; tentatively, D is TRBD1 (5 bases). The sample was blood. The CDR3 coding sequence is TGCGCCAGCAGCTCATCCGGGGGAAATCAGCCCCAGCATTTT. The encoded protein is CASSSSGGNQPQHF.